Presented here are 3 T cell receptor beta chains from one specimen sequenced in a study of shared clonotypes between healthy human individuals. Naive CD8 populations comprised CD45RO-negative cells positively selected for CCR7, excluding terminally differentiated effector memory CD45RA+ cells. Using immunoSEQ multiplex PCR, the repertoire was profiled, and TCRdb retains in-frame clones only, with some absent. The sample consists of some 2 million clones, roughly 94% of them appearing once. Sequencing input: naive CD8+ T cells sorted from blood. The source is a man younger than 35 in good health.

This clone was observed once. Distinct nucleotide sequences in the sample also encode this CDR3. This rearrangement joins TRBV4-1 to TRBJ2-1; D is uncertain. CDR1 is MGHRA, CDR2 YSYEKL, per germline. V gave up 3 bases and J gave up 0 bases, with 9 bases separating them. This CDR3 has 15 amino acids. DNA of the CDR3: TGCGCCAGCAGCCAGGGTGGAAGCTCCTACAATGAGCAGTTCTTC. Encoded protein: CASSQGGSSYNEQFF.

Concerning this clone itself: The sample carries other DNA sequences with the same CDR3. This chain joins TRBV11-2 and TRBJ2-7; D call uncertain. Trimming took 1 base from V and 4 from J, leaving 8 bases between them. The CDR3 is 13 residues long. Germline assignment: CDR1 SGHAT and CDR2 FQNNGV. The DNA of the CDR3 is TGTGCCAGCAGCTTAGGTCAGTCGTACGAGCAGTACTTC. This gives the protein CASSLGQSYEQYF.

The chain combines TRBV28 with TRBJ2-2, with D perhaps matching TRBD2 (5 bases). CDR3 length: 13 residues. CDR1 and CDR2 from the germline V gene are MDHEN and SYDVKM. V lost 5 bases to trimming and J lost 6 bases, with 10 bases between them. The DNA for the CDR3 is TGTGCCAGCAGTCCCTTCGGGGCCGGGGAGCTGTTTTTT. It yields the protein CASSPFGAGELFF.